Described below is a single TCR beta chain sequence and its context. As originally analysed: Amplified reference gene primers provided the basis for estimating nucleated cell counts. Libraries were prepared by immunoSEQ multiplex PCR; TCRdb keeps only in-frame clonotypes and omits some of them. V, J and clone size reflect that table, while D and trimming were determined from the DNA. Among about 290,000 clones listed, 85% to 90% were seen once. These data belong to a study of blood T cell repertoires in COVID-19. In the study overall: The samples span acute and convalescent COVID-19 from the United States, Italy and Spain. From T cells, B-cell-depleted T cells, or PBMCs came the material, which was cDNA or gDNA.

While infection was still active, Seattle patients were enrolled and then followed longitudinally. Germline V lookup: CDR1 MNHNY, CDR2 SVGAGI (reference sequence). This CDR3 is 15 amino acids long. The junction had 6 bases not matched to a gene; V was cut back by 4 bases and J by 6 bases. The TCR sequence derives from a woman under 40 with COVID-19, enrolled during active disease. The rearrangement joins TRBV6-6 to TRBJ2-3, with TRBD2 identical over 11 bases. Sequencing was done on a sample of peripheral blood. CDR3 sequence reads: CASSFSGGAMDTQYF. CDR3 nucleotide sequence: TGTGCCAGCAGTTTTAGCGGGGGGGCGATGGATACGCAGTATTTT.